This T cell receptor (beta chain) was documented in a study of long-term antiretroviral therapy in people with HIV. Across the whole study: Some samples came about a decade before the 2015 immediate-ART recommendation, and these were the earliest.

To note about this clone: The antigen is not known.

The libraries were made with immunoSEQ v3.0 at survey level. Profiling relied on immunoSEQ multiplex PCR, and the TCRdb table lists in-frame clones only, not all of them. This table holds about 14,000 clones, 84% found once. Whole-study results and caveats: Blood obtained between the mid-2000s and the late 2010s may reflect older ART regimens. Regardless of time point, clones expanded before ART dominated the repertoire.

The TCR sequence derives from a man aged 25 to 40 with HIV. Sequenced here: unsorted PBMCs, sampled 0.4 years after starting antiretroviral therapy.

CDR3 amino acids: CASSFGLVAGELFF. In DNA form, the CDR3 reads TGTGCCAGTAGTTTCGGACTAGTGGCCGGGGAGCTGTTTTTT. The V gene is TRBV19, the J gene TRBJ2-2, with 7 bases matching TRBD2. CDR1 and CDR2 (germline): LNHDA, SQIVND (reference sequence). Trimming at V came to 5 bases and at J to 6 bases, leaving 6 bases not matched to a gene. This CDR3 spans 14 amino acids.